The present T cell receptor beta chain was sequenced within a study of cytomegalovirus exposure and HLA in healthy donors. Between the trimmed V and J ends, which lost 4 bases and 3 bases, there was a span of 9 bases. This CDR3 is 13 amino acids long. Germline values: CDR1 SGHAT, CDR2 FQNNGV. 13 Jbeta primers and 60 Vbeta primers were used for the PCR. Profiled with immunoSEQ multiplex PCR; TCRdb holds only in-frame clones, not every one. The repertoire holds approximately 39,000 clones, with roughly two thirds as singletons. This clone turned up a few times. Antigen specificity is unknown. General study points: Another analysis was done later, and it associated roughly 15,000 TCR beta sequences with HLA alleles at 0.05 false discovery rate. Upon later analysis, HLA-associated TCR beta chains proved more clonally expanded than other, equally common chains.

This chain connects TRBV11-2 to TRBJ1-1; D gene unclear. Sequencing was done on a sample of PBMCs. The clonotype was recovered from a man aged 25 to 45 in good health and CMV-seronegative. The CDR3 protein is CASSSTVDTEAFF. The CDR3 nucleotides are TGTGCCAGCAGCTCAACGGTGGACACTGAAGCTTTCTTT.